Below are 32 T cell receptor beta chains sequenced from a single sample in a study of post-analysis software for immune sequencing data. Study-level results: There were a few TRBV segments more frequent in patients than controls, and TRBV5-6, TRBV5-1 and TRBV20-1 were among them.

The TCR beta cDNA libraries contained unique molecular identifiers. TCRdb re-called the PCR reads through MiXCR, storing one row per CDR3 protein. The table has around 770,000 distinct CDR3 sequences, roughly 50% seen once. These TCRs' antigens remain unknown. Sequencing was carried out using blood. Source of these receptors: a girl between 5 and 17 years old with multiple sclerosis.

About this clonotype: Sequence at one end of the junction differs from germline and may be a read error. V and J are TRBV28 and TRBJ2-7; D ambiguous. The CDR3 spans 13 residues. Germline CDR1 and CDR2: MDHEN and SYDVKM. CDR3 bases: TGTGCCGGCAGTGAACCCCCAACGTACGAGCAGTACTTC. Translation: CAGSEPPTYEQYF. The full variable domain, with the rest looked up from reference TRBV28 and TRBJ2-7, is DVKVTQSSRYLVKRTGEKVFLECVQDMDHENMFWYRQDPGLGLRLIYFSYDVKMKEKGDIPEGYSVSREKKERFSLILESASTNQTSMYLCAGSEPPTYEQYFGPGTRLTVT.

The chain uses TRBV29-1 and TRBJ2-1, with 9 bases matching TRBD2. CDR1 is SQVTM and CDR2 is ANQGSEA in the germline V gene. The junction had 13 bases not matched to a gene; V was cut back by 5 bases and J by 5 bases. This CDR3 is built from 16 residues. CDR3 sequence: CSVSHWREGPHNEQFF. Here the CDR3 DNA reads TGCAGCGTTAGTCATTGGCGGGAGGGCCCTCACAATGAGCAGTTCTTC.

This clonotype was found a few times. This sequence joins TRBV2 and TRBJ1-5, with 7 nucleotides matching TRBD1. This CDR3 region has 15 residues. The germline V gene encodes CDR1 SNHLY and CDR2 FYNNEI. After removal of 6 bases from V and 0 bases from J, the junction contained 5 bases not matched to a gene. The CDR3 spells CASRTGTASNQPQHF. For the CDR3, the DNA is TGTGCCAGCAGGACCGGGACAGCTAGCAATCAGCCCCAGCATTTT.

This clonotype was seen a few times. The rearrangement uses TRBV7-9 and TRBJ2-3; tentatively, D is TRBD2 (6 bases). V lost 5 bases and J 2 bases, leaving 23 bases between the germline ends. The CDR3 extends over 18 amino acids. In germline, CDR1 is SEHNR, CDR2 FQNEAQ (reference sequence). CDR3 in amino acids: CASSTTGVADPTTDTQYF. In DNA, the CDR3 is TGTGCCAGCAGCACAACTGGGGTAGCGGATCCAACCACAGATACGCAGTATTTT.

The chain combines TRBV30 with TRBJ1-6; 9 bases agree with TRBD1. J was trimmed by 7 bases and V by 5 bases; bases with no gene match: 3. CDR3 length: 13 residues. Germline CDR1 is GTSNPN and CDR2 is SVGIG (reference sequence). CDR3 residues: CAWWDRENSPLHF. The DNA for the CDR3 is TGTGCCTGGTGGGACAGGGAGAATTCACCCCTCCACTTT. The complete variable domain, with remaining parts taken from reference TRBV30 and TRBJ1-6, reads SQTIHQWPATLVQPVGSPLSLECTVEGTSNPNLYWYRQAAGRGLQLLFYSVGIGQISSEVPQNLSASRPQDRQFILSSKKLLLSDSGFYLCAWWDRENSPLHFGNGTRLTVT.

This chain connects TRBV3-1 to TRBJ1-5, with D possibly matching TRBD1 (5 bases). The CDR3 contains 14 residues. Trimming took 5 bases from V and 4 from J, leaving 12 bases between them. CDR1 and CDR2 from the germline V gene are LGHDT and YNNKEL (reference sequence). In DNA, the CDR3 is TGTGCCAGCAGCAAGGGGAGAACTAATCAGCCCCAGCATTTT. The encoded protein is CASSKGRTNQPQHF.

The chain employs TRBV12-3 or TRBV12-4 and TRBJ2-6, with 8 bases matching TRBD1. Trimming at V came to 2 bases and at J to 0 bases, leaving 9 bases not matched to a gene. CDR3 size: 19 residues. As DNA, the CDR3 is TGTGCCAGCAGTTTACATGGACAGGGACAGTTCTCTGGGGCCAACGTCCTGACTTTC. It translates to CASSLHGQGQFSGANVLTF.

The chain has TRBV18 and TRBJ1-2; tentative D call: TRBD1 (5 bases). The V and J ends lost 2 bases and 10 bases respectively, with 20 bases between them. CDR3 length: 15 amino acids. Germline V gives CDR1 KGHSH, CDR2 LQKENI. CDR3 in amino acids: CASSPSAEVRAAYTF. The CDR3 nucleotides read TGTGCCAGCTCACCATCGGCAGAGGTCAGGGCGGCCTACACCTTC.

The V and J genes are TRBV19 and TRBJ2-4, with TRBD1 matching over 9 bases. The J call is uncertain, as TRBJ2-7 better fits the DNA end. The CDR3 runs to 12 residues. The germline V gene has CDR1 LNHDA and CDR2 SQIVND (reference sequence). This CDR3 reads CASMEDRGEQYF. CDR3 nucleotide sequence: TGTGCCAGTATGGAGGACAGGGGCGAGCAGTACTTC.

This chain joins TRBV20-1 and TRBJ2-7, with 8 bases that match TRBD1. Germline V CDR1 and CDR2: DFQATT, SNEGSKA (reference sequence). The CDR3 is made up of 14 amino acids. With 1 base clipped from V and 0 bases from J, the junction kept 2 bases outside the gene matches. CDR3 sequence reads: CSARGDRSSYEQYF. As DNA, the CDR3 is TGCAGTGCTAGAGGGGACAGGAGCTCCTACGAGCAGTACTTC.

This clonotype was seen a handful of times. This chain's CDR3 is CASNRGLPGEQYF. CDR3 in DNA: TGTGCCAGCAACCGGGGCCTGCCGGGGGAGCAGTACTTC. V and J are TRBV7-9 and TRBJ2-4; D perhaps matches TRBD2 (6 bases). CDR1 and CDR2 from the germline V gene are SEHNR and FQNEAQ (reference sequence). This CDR3 is 13 amino acids long. Between the trimmed V and J ends, which lost 7 bases and 13 bases, there was a span of 20 bases. Combining the CDR3 with reference TRBV7-9 and TRBJ2-4 gives the whole variable domain DTGVSQNPRHKITKRGQNVTFRCDPISEHNRLYWYRQTLGQGPEFLTYFQNEAQLEKSRLLSDRFSAERPKGSFSTLEIQRTEQGDSAMYLCASNRGLPGEQYFGAGTRLSVL.

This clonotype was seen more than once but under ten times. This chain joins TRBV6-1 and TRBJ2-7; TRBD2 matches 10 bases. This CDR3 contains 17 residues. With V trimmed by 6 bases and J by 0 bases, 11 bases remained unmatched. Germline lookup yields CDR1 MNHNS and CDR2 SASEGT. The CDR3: CASRRLAGERNSYEQYF. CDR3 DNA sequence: TGTGCCAGCAGAAGACTAGCGGGTGAACGTAACTCCTACGAGCAGTACTTC.

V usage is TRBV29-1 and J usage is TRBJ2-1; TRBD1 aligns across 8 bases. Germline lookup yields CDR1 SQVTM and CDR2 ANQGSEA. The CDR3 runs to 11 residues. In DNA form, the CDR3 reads TGCGGCGATTCAGGGGGCTATGAGCAGTTCTTC. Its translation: CGDSGGYEQFF.

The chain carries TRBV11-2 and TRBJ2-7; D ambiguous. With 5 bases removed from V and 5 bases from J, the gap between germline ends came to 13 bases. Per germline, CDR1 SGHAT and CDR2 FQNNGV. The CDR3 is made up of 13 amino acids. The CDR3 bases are TGTGCCAGCAGCCTCTCGGGCGATAACGAGCAGTACTTC. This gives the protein CASSLSGDNEQYF.

In nucleotides, the CDR3 is TGTGCCAGCAGCCCCGGAGGGGACAGACCGTACGAGCAGTACTTC. The encoded protein is CASSPGGDRPYEQYF. V usage is TRBV9 and J usage is TRBJ2-5, with TRBD1 as a possible D gene (7 bases). The J call may be incorrect, as the DNA end agrees better with TRBJ2-7. Germline CDR1 reads SGDLS; CDR2 reads YYNGEE. The CDR3 sequence is 15 residues long.

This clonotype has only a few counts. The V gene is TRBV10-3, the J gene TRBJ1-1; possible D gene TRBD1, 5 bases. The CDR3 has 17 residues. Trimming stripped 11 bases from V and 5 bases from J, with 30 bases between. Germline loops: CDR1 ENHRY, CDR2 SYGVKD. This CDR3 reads CASTGGLGTKEGTEAFF. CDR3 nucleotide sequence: TGTGCCTCGACTGGGGGGTTGGGGACCAAAGAGGGTACTGAAGCTTTCTTT.

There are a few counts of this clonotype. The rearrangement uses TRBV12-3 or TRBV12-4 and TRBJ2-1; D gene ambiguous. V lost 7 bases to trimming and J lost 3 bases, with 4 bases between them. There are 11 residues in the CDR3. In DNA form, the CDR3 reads TGTGCCAGCACTGACTACAATGAGCAGTTCTTC. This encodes CASTDYNEQFF.

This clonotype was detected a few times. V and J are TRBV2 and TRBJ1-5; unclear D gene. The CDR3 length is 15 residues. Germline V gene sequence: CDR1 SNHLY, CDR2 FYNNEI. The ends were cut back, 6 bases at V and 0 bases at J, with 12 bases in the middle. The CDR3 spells CASSSHRNSNQPQHF. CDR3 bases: TGTGCCAGCAGCTCCCACAGAAATAGCAATCAGCCCCAGCATTTT.

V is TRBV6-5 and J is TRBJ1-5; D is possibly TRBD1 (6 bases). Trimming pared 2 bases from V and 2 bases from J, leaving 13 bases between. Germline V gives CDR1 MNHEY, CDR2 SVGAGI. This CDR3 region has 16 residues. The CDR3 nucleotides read TGTGCCAGCAGTTACCTCAACAGGGAGGGCAATCAGCCCCAGCATTTT. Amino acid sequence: CASSYLNREGNQPQHF.

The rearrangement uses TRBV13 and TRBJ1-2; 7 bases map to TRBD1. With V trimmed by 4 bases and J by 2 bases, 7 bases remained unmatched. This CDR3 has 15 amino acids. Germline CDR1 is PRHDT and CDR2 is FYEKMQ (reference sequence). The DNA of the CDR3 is TGTGCCAGCAGCTCGGAGGACAGGCCGAACTATGGCTACACCTTC. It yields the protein CASSSEDRPNYGYTF.

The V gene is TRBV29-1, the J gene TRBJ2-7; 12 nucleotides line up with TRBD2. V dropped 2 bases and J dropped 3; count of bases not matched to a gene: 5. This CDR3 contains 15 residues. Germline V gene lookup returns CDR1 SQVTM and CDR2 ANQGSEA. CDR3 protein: CSVERWTSGNYEQYF. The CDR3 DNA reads TGCAGCGTTGAACGGTGGACTAGCGGGAACTACGAGCAGTACTTC.

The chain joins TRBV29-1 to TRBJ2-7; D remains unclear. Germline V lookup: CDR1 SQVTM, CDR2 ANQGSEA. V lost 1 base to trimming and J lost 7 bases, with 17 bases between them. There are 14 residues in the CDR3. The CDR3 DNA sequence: TGCAGCGTTGAAGGCCTTGGTGGGTACAATGAGCAGTACTTC. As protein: CSVEGLGGYNEQYF.

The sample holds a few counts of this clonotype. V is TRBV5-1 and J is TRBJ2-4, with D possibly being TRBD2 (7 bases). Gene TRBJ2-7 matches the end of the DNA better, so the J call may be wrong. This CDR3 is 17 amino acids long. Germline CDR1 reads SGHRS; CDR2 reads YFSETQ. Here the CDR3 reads CASSLVGTNTRGGEQYF. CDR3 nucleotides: TGCGCCAGCAGCTTGGTCGGCACGAATACAAGGGGGGGCGAGCAGTACTTC.

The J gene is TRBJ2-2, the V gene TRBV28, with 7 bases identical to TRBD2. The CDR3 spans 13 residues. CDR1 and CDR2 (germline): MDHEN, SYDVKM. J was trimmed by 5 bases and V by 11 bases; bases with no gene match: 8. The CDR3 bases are TGTGCCCTAGGCGGGAGTTCTACCGGGGAGCTGTTTTTT. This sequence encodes CALGGSSTGELFF.

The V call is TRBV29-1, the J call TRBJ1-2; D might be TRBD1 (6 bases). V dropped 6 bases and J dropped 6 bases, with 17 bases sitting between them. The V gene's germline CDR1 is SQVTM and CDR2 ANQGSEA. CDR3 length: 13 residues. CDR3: CSVGNRERDGYTF. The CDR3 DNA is TGCAGCGTGGGGAACAGGGAGAGGGATGGCTACACCTTC.

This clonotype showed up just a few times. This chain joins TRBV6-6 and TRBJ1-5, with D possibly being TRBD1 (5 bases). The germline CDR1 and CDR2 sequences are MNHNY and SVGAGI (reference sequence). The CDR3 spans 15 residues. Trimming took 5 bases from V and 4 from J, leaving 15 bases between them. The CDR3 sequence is CASSPGARGNQPQHF. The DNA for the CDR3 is TGTGCCAGCAGTCCTGGGGCGAGGGGAAATCAGCCCCAGCATTTT.

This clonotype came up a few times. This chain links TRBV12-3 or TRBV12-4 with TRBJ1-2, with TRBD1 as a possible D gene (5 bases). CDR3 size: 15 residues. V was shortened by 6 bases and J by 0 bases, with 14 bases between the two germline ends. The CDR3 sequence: CASRQSWDSNYGYTF. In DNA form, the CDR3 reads TGTGCCAGCAGACAATCCTGGGACTCTAACTATGGCTACACCTTC.

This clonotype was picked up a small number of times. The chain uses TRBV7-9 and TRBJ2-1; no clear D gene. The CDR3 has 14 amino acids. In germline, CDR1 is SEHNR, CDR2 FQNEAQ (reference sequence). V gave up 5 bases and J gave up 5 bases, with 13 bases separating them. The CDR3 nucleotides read TGTGCCAGCAGCCCCCTGGATGGCGACAATGAGCAGTTCTTC. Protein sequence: CASSPLDGDNEQFF.

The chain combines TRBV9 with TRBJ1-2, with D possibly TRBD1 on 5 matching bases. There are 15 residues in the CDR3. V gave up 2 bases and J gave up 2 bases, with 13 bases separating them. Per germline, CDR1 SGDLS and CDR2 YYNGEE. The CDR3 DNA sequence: TGTGCCAGCAGCGTGACAGCCTCAGCAAACTATGGCTACACCTTC. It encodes CASSVTASANYGYTF.

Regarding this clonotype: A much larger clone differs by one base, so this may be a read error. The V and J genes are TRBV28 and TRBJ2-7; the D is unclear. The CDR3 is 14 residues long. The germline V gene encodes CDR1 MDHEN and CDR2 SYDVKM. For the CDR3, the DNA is TGTGCCAGCAGTTTGGCAGGATTGACCTACGTGCAGTACTTC. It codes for CASSLAGLTYVQYF.

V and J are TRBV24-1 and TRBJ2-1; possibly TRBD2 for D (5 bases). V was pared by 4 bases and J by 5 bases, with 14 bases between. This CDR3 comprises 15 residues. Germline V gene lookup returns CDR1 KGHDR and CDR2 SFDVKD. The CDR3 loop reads CATSDPSGGHNEQFF. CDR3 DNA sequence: TGTGCCACCAGTGACCCATCGGGCGGGCACAATGAGCAGTTCTTC.

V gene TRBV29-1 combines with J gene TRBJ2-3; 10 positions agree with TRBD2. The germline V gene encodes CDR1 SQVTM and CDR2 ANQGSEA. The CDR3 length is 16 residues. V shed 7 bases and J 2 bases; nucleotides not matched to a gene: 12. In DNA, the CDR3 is TGCAGCGCTGCCCTACCCGGGACTAGCGCCACAGATACGCAGTATTTT. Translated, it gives CSAALPGTSATDTQYF.